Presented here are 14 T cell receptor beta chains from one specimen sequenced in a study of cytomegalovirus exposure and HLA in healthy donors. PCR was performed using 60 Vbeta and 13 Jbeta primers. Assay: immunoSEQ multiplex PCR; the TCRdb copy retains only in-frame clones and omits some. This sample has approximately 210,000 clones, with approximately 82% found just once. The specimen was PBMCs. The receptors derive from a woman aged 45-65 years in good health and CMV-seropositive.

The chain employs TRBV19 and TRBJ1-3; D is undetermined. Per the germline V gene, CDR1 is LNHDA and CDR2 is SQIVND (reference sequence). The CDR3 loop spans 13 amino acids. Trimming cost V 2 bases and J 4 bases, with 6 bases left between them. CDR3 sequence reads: CASSITQGNTIYF. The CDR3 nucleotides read TGTGCCAGTAGTATAACCCAGGGAAACACCATATATTTT.

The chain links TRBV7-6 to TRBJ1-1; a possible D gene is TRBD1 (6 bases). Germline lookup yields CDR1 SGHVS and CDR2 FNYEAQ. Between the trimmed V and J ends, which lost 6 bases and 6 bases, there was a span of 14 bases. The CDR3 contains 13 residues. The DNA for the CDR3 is TGTGCCAGCAGTCCCGCAGGGGAATCTGAAGCTTTCTTT. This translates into CASSPAGESEAFF.

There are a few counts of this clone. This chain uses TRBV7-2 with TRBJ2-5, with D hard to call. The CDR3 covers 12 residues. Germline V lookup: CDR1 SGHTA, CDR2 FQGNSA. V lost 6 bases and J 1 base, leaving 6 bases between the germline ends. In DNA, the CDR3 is TGTGCCAGCAGGCGTTCCCAAGAGACCCAGTACTTC. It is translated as CASRRSQETQYF. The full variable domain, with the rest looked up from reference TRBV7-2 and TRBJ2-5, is GAGVSQSPSNKVTEKGKDVELRCDPISGHTALYWYRQSLGQGLEFLIYFQGNSAPDKSGLPSDRFSAERTGGSVSTLTIQRTQQEDSAVYLCASRRSQETQYFGPGTRLLVL.

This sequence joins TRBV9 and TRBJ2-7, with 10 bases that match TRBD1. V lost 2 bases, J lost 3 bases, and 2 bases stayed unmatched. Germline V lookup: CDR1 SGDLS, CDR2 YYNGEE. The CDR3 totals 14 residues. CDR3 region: CASSVGTGDYEQYF. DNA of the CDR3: TGTGCCAGCAGCGTCGGGACAGGGGACTACGAGCAGTACTTC.

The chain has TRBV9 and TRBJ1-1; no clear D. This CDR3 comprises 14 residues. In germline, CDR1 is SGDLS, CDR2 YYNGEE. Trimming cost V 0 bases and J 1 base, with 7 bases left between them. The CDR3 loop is CASSVGRGNTEAFF. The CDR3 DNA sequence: TGTGCCAGCAGCGTAGGTCGGGGGAACACTGAAGCTTTCTTT.

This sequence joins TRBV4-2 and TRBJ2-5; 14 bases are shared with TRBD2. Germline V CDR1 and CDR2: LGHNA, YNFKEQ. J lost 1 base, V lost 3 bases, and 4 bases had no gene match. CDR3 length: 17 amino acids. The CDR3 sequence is CASSHRTSGGFQETQYF. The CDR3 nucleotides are TGTGCCAGCAGCCATCGGACTAGCGGGGGGTTCCAAGAGACCCAGTACTTC.

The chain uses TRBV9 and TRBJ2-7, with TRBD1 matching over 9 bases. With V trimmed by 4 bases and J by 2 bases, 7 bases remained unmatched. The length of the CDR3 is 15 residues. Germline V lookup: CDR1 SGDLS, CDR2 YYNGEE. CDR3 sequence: CASSPGTGKAYEQYF. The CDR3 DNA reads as TGTGCCAGCAGCCCTGGGACAGGGAAGGCCTACGAGCAGTACTTC.

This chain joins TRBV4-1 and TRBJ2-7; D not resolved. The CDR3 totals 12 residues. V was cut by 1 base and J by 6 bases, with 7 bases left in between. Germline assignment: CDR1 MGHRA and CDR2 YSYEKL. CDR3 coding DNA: TGCGCCAGCAGCCAAGGTTCCCTCGAGCAGTACTTC. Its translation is CASSQGSLEQYF.

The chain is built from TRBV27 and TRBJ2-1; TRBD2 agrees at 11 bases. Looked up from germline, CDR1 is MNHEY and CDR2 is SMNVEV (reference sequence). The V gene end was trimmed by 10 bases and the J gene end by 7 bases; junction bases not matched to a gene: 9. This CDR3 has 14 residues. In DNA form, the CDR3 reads TGTGCCACCAAAACTAGCGGGGGTTGGAATGAGCAGTTCTTC. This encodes CATKTSGGWNEQFF.

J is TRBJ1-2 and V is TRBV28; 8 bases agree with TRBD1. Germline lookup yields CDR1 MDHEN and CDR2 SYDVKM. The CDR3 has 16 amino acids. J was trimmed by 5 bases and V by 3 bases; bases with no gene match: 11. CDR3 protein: CASSLSSGTGRYGYTF. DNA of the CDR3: TGTGCCAGCAGTTTGTCGTCCGGGACAGGTCGTTATGGCTACACCTTC.

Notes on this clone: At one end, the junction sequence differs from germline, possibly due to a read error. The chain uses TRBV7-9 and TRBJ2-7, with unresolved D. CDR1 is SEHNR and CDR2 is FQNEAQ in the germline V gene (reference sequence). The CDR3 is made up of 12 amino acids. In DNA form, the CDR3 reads TGTTCCAGCAGCTCCGTTAGCTACGAGCAGTACTTC. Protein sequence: CSSSSVSYEQYF.

CDR3 protein: CASSLGGSNQPQHF. As DNA, the CDR3 is TGTGCCAGCAGTTTAGGGGGTTCCAATCAGCCCCAGCATTTT. The chain recombines TRBV6-6 with TRBJ1-5, with a possible D match to TRBD1 (6 bases). The CDR3 contains 14 residues. V lost 4 bases and J 3 bases, leaving 10 bases between the germline ends. Germline V gives CDR1 MNHNY, CDR2 SVGAGI (reference sequence).

CDR3: CASSIQGPYNEQFF. The CDR3 DNA reads as TGTGCCAGTAGTATTCAGGGGCCCTACAATGAGCAGTTCTTC. The V call is TRBV19, the J call TRBJ2-1, with D perhaps TRBD1 (6 bases). V shed 3 bases and J shed 2 bases, with 8 bases lying between them. The V gene's germline CDR1 is LNHDA and CDR2 SQIVND (reference sequence). This CDR3 comprises 14 residues.

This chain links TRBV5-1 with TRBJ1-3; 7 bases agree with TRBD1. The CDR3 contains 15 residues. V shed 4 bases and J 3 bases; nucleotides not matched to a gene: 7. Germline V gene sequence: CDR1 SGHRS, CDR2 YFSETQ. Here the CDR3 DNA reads TGCGCCAGCAGCAGAACCGGGACAGTTGGAAACACCATATATTTT. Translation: CASSRTGTVGNTIYF. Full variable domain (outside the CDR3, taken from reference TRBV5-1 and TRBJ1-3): KAGVTQTPRYLIKTRGQQVTLSCSPISGHRSVSWYQQTPGQGLQFLFEYFSETQRNKGNFPGRFSGRQFSNSRSEMNVSTLELGDSALYLCASSRTGTVGNTIYFGEGSWLTVV.